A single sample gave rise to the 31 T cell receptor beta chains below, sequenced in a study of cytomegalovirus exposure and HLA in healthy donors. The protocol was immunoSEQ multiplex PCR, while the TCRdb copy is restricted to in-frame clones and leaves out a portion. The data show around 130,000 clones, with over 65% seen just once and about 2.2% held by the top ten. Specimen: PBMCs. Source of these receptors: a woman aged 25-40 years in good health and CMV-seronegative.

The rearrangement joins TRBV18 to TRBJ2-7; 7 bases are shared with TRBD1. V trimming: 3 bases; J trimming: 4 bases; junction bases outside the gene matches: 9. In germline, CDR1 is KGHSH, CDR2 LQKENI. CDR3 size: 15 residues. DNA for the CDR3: TGTGCCAGCTCACCGGGACAGCCGAGCTTATACGAGCAGTACTTC. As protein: CASSPGQPSLYEQYF.

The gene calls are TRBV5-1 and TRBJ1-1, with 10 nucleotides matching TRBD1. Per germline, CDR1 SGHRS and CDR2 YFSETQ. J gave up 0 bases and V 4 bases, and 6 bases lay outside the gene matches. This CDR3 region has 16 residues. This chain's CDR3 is CASSLGQGSMNTEAFF. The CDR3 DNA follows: TGCGCCAGCAGCCTGGGACAGGGGAGTATGAACACTGAAGCTTTCTTT.

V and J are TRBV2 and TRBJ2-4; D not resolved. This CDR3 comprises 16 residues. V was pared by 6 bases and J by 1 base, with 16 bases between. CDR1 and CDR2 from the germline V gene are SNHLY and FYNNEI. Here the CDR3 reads CASSQQAASAKNIQYF. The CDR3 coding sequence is TGTGCCAGCAGCCAGCAGGCTGCCTCTGCCAAAAACATTCAGTACTTC.

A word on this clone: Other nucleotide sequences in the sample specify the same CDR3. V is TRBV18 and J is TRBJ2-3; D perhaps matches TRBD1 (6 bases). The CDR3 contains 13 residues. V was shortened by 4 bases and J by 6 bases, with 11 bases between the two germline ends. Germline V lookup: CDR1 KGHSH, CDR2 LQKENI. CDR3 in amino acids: CASSLGQSDTQYF. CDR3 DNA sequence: TGTGCCAGCTCACTCGGACAGTCGGATACGCAGTATTTT.

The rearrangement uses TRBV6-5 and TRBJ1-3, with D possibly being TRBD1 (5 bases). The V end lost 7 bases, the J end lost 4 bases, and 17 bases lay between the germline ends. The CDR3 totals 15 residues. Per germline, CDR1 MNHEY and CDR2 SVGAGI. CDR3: CASKLGGALGNTIYF. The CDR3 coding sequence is TGTGCCAGCAAGTTGGGTGGGGCGTTGGGAAACACCATATATTTT.

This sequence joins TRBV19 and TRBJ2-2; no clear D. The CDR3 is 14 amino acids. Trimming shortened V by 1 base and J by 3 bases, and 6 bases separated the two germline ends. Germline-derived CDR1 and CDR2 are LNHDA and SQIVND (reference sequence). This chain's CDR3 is CASSIGPYTGELFF. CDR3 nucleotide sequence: TGTGCCAGTAGTATAGGGCCATACACCGGGGAGCTGTTTTTT.

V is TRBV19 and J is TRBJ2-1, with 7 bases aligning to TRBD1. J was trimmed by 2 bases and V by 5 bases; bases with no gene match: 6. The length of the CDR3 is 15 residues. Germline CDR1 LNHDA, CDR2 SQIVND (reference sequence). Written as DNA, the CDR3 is TGTGCCAGTAGTTGGGCAGGGGGAGCCTACAATGAGCAGTTCTTC. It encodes CASSWAGGAYNEQFF.

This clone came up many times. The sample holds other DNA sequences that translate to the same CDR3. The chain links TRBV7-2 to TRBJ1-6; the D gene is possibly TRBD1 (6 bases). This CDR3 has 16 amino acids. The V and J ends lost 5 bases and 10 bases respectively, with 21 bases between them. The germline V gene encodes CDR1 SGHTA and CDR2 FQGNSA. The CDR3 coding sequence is TGTGCCAGCAGCCACCAGACCTCTGGGGGCAGCTCACCCCTCCACTTT. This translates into CASSHQTSGGSSPLHF.

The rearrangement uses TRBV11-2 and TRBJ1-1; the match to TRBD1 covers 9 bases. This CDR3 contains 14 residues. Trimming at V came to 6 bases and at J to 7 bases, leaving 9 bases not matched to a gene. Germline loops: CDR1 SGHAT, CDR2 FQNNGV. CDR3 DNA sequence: TGTGCCAGCAGACCTCCGGGACAGGGAGGTGAAGCTTTCTTT. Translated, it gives CASRPPGQGGEAFF. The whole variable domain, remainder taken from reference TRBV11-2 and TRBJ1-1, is EAGVAQSPRYKIIEKRQSVAFWCNPISGHATLYWYQQILGQGPKLLIQFQNNGVVDDSQLPKDRFSAERLKGVDSTLKIQPAKLEDSAVYLCASRPPGQGGEAFFGQGTRLTVV.

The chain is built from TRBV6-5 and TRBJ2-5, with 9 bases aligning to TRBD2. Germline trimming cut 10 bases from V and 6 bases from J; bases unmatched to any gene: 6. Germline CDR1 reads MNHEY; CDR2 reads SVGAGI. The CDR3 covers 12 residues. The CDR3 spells CATGTSRKTQYF. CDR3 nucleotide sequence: TGTGCCACAGGGACTAGCCGGAAGACCCAGTACTTC.

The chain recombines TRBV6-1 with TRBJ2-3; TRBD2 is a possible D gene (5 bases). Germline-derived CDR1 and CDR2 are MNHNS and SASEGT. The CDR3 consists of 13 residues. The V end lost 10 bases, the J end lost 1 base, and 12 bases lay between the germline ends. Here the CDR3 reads CATAAGRTDTQYF. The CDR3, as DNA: TGTGCCACCGCGGCGGGTCGCACAGATACGCAGTATTTT.

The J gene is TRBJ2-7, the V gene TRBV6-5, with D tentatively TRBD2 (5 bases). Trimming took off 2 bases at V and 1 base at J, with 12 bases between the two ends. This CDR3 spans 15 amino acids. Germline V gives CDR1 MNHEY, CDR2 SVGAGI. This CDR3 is CASSYLGLSSYEQYF. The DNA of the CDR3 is TGTGCCAGCAGTTACCTCGGACTGTCGTCCTACGAGCAGTACTTC.

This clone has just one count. The DNA for the CDR3 is TGTGCCAGCAGCCCAGATAGCGGGTCCCGGCAGACCCAGTACTTC. Its translation is CASSPDSGSRQTQYF. The chain links TRBV7-8 to TRBJ2-5, with 7 bases fitting TRBD2. The germline V gene has CDR1 SGHVS and CDR2 FQNEAQ. The J segment lost 6 bases and the V segment lost 5 bases, leaving 12 bases of the junction unmatched. This CDR3 spans 15 amino acids.

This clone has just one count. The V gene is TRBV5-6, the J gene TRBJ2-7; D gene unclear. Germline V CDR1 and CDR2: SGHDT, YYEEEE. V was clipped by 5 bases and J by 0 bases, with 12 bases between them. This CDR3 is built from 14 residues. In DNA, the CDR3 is TGTGCCAGCAGTAGTCTTACTACCTCCTACGAGCAGTACTTC. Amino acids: CASSSLTTSYEQYF.

CDR3 in DNA: TGTGCCAGCCAGACTAGCGGGGGCCCCTACGAGCAGTACTTC. Its protein is CASQTSGGPYEQYF. V usage is TRBV25-1 and J usage is TRBJ2-7, with 12 bases aligning to TRBD2. V was clipped by 8 bases and J by 2 bases; unmatched bases: 4. The length of the CDR3 is 14 residues. Per the germline V gene, CDR1 is MGHDK and CDR2 is SYGVNS.

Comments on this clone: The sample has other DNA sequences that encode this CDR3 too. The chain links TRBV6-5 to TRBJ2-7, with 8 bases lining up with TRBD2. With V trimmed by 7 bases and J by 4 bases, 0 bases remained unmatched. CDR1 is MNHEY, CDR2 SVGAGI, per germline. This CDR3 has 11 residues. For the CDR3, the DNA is TGTGCCAGCAAGCGGGGGTACGAGCAGTACTTC. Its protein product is CASKRGYEQYF.

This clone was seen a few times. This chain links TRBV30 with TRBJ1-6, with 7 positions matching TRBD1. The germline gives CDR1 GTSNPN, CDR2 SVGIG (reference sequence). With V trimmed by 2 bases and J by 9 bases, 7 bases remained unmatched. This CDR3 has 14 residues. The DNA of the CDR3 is TGTGCCTGGAGTAAGGGGGACAGAGCTTCACCCCTCCACTTT. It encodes CAWSKGDRASPLHF.

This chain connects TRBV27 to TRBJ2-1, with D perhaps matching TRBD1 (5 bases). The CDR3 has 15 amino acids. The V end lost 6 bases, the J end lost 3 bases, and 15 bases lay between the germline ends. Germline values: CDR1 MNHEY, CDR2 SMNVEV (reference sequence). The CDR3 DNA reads TGTGCCAGCAGCCTCGCCAGGACATACTACAATGAGCAGTTCTTC. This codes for CASSLARTYYNEQFF.

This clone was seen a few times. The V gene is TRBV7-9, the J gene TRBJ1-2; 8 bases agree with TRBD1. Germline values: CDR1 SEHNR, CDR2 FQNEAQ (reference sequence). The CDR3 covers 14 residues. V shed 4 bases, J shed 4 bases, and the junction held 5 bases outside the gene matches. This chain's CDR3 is CASSSAGGGYGYTF. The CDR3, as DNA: TGTGCCAGCAGCTCAGCAGGGGGCGGCTATGGCTACACCTTC.

The CDR3 loop reads CAISGLANQETQYF. The CDR3 coding sequence is TGTGCCATCAGCGGGCTAGCGAATCAAGAGACCCAGTACTTC. The V and J genes are TRBV10-3 and TRBJ2-5, with D perhaps matching TRBD2 (6 bases). The CDR3 totals 14 residues. V was shortened by 6 bases and J by 2 bases, with 13 bases between the two germline ends. Germline V gene sequence: CDR1 ENHRY, CDR2 SYGVKD.

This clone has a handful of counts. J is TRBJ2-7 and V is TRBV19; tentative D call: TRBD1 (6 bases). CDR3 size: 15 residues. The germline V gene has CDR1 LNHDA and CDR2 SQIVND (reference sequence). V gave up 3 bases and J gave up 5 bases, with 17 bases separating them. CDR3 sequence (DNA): TGTGCCAGTAGTATGAGTGGGCGACAGGCCCACGAGCAGTACTTC. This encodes CASSMSGRQAHEQYF.

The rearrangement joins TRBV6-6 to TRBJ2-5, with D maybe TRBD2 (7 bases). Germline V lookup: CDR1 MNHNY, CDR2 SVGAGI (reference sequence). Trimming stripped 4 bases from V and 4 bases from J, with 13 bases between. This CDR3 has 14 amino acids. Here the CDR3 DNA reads TGTGCCAGCAGTTTTTTTCGGGGGGCAGAGACCCAGTACTTC. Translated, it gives CASSFFRGAETQYF.

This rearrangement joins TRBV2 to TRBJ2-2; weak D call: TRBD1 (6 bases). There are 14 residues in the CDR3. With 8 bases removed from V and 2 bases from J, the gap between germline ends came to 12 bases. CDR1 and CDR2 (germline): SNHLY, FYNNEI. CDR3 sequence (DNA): TGTGCCAGCGTTTGGGACACCAACACCGGGGAGCTGTTTTTT. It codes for CASVWDTNTGELFF.

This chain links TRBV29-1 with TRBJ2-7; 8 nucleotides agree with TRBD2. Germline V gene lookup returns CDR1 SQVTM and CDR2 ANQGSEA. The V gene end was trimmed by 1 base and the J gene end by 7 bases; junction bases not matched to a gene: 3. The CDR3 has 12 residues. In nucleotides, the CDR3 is TGCAGCGTTGAAGGAACGGGGGGGGAGCAGTACTTC. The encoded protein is CSVEGTGGEQYF.

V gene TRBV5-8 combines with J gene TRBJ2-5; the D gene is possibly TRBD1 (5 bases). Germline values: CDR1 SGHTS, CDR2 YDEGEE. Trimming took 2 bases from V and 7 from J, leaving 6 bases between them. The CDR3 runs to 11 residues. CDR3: CASSLRGTQYF. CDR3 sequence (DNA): TGTGCCAGCAGCTTAAGGGGGACCCAGTACTTC.

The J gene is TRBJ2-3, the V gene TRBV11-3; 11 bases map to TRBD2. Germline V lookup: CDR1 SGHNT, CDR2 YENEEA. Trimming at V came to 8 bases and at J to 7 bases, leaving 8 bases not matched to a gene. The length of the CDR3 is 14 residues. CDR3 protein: CASLGTSGIHTQYF. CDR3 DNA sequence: TGTGCCAGCCTTGGGACTAGCGGAATCCATACGCAGTATTTT.

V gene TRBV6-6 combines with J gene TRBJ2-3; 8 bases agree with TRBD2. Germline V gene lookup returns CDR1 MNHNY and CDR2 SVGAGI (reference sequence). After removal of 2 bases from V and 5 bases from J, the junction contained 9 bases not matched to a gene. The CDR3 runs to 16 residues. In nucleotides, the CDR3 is TGTGCCAGCAGTTACAGAAGCGGGGGTGGGGGAGATACGCAGTATTTT. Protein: CASSYRSGGGGDTQYF.

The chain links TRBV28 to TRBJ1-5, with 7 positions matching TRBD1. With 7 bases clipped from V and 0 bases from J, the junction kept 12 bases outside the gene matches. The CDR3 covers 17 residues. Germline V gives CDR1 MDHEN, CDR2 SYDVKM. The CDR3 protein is CASTSGGTAYSNQPQHF. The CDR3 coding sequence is TGTGCCAGCACCTCCGGAGGGACAGCATATAGCAATCAGCCCCAGCATTTT.

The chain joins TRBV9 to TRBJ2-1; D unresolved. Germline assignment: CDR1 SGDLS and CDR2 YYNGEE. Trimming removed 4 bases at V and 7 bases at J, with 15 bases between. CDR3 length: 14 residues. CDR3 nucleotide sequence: TGTGCCAGCAGCTCGAGAGGCGTCCTGAATGAGCAGTTCTTC. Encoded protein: CASSSRGVLNEQFF.

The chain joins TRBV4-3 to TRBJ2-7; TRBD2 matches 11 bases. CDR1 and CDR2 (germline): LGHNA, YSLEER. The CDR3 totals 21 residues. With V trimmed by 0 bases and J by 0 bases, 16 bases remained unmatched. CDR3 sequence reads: CASSQDLGTSGGDLGSYEQYF. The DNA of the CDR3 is TGCGCCAGCAGCCAAGATCTCGGAACTAGCGGGGGAGATTTAGGCTCCTACGAGCAGTACTTC.

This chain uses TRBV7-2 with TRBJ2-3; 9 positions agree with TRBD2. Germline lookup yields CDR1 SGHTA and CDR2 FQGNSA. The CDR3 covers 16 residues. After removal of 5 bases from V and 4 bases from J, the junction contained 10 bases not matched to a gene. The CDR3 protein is CASSPGWRGGADTQYF. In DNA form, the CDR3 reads TGTGCCAGCAGCCCGGGGTGGCGGGGGGGCGCAGATACGCAGTATTTT.